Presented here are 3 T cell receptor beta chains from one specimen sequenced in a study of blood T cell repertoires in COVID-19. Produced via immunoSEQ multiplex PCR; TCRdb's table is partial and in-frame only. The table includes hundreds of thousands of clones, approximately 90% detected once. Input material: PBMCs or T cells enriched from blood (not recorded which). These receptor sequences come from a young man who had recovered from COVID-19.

CDR3 sequence (DNA): TGTGCCAGCAGCTTAATGAGCGGGAGGGAAGGTGAGCAGTTCTTC. The encoded protein is CASSLMSGREGEQFF. The V call is TRBV7-3, the J call TRBJ2-1; 10 bases agree with TRBD2. J lost 9 bases, V lost 1 base, and 6 bases had no gene match. Looked up from germline, CDR1 is SGHTA and CDR2 is FQGTGA. The CDR3 sequence is 15 residues long.

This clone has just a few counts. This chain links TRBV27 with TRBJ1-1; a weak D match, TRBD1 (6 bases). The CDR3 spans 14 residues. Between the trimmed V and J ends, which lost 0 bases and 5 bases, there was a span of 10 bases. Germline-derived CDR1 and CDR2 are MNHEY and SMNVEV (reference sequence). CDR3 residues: CASSLSGQGTEAFF. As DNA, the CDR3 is TGTGCCAGCAGTTTATCCGGGCAGGGGACTGAAGCTTTCTTT.

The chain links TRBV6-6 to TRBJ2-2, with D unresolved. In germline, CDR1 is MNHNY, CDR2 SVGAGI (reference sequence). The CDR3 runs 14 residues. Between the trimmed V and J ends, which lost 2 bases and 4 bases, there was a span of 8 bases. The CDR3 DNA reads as TGTGCCAGCAGTTACCTCGTATCCACCGGGGAGCTGTTTTTT. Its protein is CASSYLVSTGELFF.